This T cell receptor beta chain was captured by sequencing in a study of blood T cell repertoires in COVID-19. On the study more broadly: Specimens from acute and convalescent COVID-19 originated in the United States, Italy and Spain. T cells, B-cell-depleted T cells, or PBMCs provided the cDNA or gDNA that served as material.

The germline gives CDR1 MNHNY, CDR2 SVGAGI (reference sequence). V lost 5 bases and J 5 bases, leaving 13 bases between the germline ends. The CDR3 extends over 15 amino acids. Under the authors' procedure: Nucleated cell counts were estimated from reference gene primer amplification. Clones were read by immunoSEQ multiplex PCR, and TCRdb kept only the in-frame ones, dropping some. The DNA gave D and trimming, while V, J and clone size come from that table. This sample has about 86,000 clones, with 85% found just once. Sequences were obtained from peripheral blood. This sequence originates from a man aged 50 to 59 with acute or convalescent COVID-19. The chain combines TRBV6-6 with TRBJ1-6; possible D gene TRBD1, 5 bases. The CDR3 spells CASSKDTPNNSPLHF. CDR3 in DNA: TGTGCCAGCAGTAAGGACACACCCAATAATTCACCCCTCCACTTT.